This passage covers 26 T cell receptor beta chains from one sample sequenced in a study of blood T cells in healthy people across ages. It was with a sample-barcoded 5' primer and a J-beta primer mix that a second PCR of about 7 to 12 cycles was run. TCRdb re-called the 5' RACE reads with MiXCR, one entry per CDR3 protein. The table includes about 690,000 distinct CDR3 sequences, 40% to 50% detected once. The sequenced sample consisted of blood. The receptors stem from a man at least 80 years old in good health.

The rearrangement uses TRBV9 and TRBJ2-3; 9 nucleotides line up with TRBD2. V lost 6 bases to trimming and J lost 6 bases; unmatched junction nucleotides: 5. Germline CDR1 SGDLS, CDR2 YYNGEE. There are 13 residues in the CDR3. This CDR3 is CASNPSGKDTQYF. For the CDR3, the DNA is TGTGCCAGCAACCCTAGCGGGAAGGATACGCAGTATTTT.

This clonotype was counted only a few times. The chain couples TRBV20-1 to TRBJ1-3; TRBD1 agrees at 7 bases. Germline V gives CDR1 DFQATT, CDR2 SNEGSKA (reference sequence). The CDR3 is made up of 13 amino acids. The junction had 1 base not matched to a gene; V was cut back by 1 base and J by 4 bases. DNA of the CDR3: TGCAGTGCTAGAGTACAGGGGGGAAACACCATATATTTT. This translates into CSARVQGGNTIYF.

J is TRBJ2-3 and V is TRBV12-3 or TRBV12-4; 7 bases agree with TRBD2. This CDR3 is built from 15 residues. Trimming removed 5 bases from V and 3 bases from J; junction bases left unmatched: 8. The CDR3 sequence: CASSGRDYPTDTQYF. CDR3 sequence (DNA): TGTGCCAGCAGTGGCCGGGACTACCCGACAGATACGCAGTATTTT.

The chain carries TRBV25-1 and TRBJ1-4; unclear D gene. The germline V and J ends were trimmed by 4 bases and 6 bases, with 6 bases remaining between them. The CDR3 is 12 residues long. Germline assignment: CDR1 MGHDK and CDR2 SYGVNS. The CDR3 reads CASSGSYEKLFF. As DNA, the CDR3 is TGTGCCAGCAGTGGCTCCTATGAAAAACTGTTTTTT.

This clonotype was picked up a small number of times. The V and J genes are TRBV20-1 and TRBJ2-3, with D perhaps TRBD2 (6 bases). This CDR3 region has 14 residues. The V end lost 3 bases, the J end lost 0 bases, and 10 bases lay between the germline ends. The V gene's germline CDR1 is DFQATT and CDR2 SNEGSKA (reference sequence). The CDR3 region has the DNA TGCAGTGCTAGGGTCGGGGGAAGCACAGATACGCAGTATTTT. This translates into CSARVGGSTDTQYF.

The CDR3 here is CASSFLAGGLGRTDTQYF. The CDR3 coding sequence is TGTGCCAGCAGCTTCCTAGCGGGGGGGCTCGGGAGGACAGATACGCAGTATTTT. The V and J genes are TRBV13 and TRBJ2-3, with 12 bases that match TRBD2. J was trimmed by 3 bases and V by 3 bases; bases with no gene match: 10. In germline, CDR1 is PRHDT, CDR2 FYEKMQ (reference sequence). The CDR3 is made up of 18 amino acids.

The chain has TRBV4-2 and TRBJ1-2; perhaps TRBD1 as D (5 bases). Germline CDR1 reads LGHNA; CDR2 reads YNFKEQ. The germline V and J ends were trimmed by 1 base and 2 bases, with 11 bases remaining between them. There are 15 residues in the CDR3. CDR3 loop: CASSQGDEGNYGYTF. The CDR3 DNA reads TGTGCCAGCAGCCAAGGGGACGAGGGAAACTATGGCTACACCTTC.

The sample holds many counts of this clonotype. The rearrangement links TRBV9 to TRBJ2-1, with 8 bases that match TRBD2. Germline V gene data show CDR1 as SGDLS and CDR2 as YYNGEE. The CDR3 is 14 amino acids. The trim removed 1 base at V and 7 bases at J, leaving 4 bases unmatched. The CDR3 is CASSVRTSGNEQFF. The CDR3 DNA follows: TGTGCCAGCAGCGTAAGAACTAGCGGTAATGAGCAGTTCTTC.

This chain connects TRBV5-1 to TRBJ2-3, with no clear D. The CDR3 is 14 residues long. V lost 3 bases to trimming and J lost 2 bases, with 10 bases between them. CDR1 is SGHRS, CDR2 YFSETQ, per germline. The CDR3, as DNA: TGCGCCAGCAGCTGGTTACTATCCACAGATACGCAGTATTTT. It encodes CASSWLLSTDTQYF. Using reference TRBV5-1 and TRBJ2-3 for the parts outside the CDR3, the full variable domain is KAGVTQTPRYLIKTRGQQVTLSCSPISGHRSVSWYQQTPGQGLQFLFEYFSETQRNKGNFPGRFSGRQFSNSRSEMNVSTLELGDSALYLCASSWLLSTDTQYFGPGTRLTVL.

This clonotype has a count of ten or more. Sequence at one end of the junction differs from germline and may be a read error. This chain links TRBV5-1 with TRBJ2-7; D remains unclear. The CDR3 has 13 residues. The germline V gene encodes CDR1 SGHRS and CDR2 YFSETQ. This chain's CDR3 is CASSFGRDYEQYF. CDR3 nucleotides: TGTGCCAGCAGCTTCGGTCGCGATTACGAGCAGTACTTC.

The chain employs TRBV3-1 and TRBJ1-4; no definite D call. Trimming took off 1 base at V and 8 bases at J, with 5 bases between the two ends. The CDR3 extends over 12 amino acids. Looked up from germline, CDR1 is LGHDT and CDR2 is YNNKEL (reference sequence). The CDR3 here is CASSQVSEKLFF. CDR3 nucleotides: TGTGCCAGCAGCCAAGTGTCCGAAAAACTGTTTTTT. The full variable domain, rest sourced from reference TRBV3-1 and TRBJ1-4, is DTAVSQTPKYLVTQMGNDKSIKCEQNLGHDTMYWYKQDSKKFLKIMFSYNNKELIINETVPNRFSPKSPDKAHLNLHINSLELGDSAVYFCASSQVSEKLFFGSGTQLSVL.

V is TRBV29-1 and J is TRBJ1-1; 7 bases are shared with TRBD1. The CDR3 spans 11 residues. Germline loops: CDR1 SQVTM, CDR2 ANQGSEA. The V gene end was trimmed by 4 bases and the J gene end by 7 bases; junction bases not matched to a gene: 3. CDR3 region: CSVGGDSEAFF. The DNA of the CDR3 is TGCAGCGTTGGGGGGGACAGTGAAGCTTTCTTT.

The V gene is TRBV3-1, the J gene TRBJ1-6, with D maybe TRBD1 (5 bases). The CDR3 totals 18 residues. Trimming shortened V by 1 base and J by 1 base, and 14 bases separated the two germline ends. CDR1 is LGHDT, CDR2 YNNKEL, per germline (reference sequence). The DNA of the CDR3 is TGTGCCAGCAGCCAAGCCCTACAGGTAAGGTCCTATAATTCACCCCTCCACTTT. Its protein is CASSQALQVRSYNSPLHF.

This clonotype was seen only a few times. The chain couples TRBV5-4 to TRBJ1-2; TRBD1 agrees at 10 bases. The V segment lost 0 bases and the J segment 5 bases; nucleotides outside the gene matches: 13. Germline CDR1 is SGHNT and CDR2 is YYREEE (reference sequence). This CDR3 is built from 18 residues. For the CDR3, the DNA is TGTGCCAGCAGCTTGGTCGGACAGGGGGTTACGGGGAAATATGGCTACACCTTC. Protein: CASSLVGQGVTGKYGYTF. The whole variable domain, filled in from reference TRBV5-4 and TRBJ1-2, reads ETGVTQSPTHLIKTRGQQVTLRCSSQSGHNTVSWYQQALGQGPQFIFQYYREEENGRGNFPPRFSGLQFPNYSSELNVNALELDDSALYLCASSLVGQGVTGKYGYTFGSGTRLTVV.

The chain has TRBV10-3 and TRBJ2-3; D may be TRBD2 (7 bases). Germline lookup yields CDR1 ENHRY and CDR2 SYGVKD. The V end was cut by 2 bases, the J end by 6 bases, with 24 bases between. The CDR3 consists of 18 residues. CDR3 sequence reads: CAISERGVRSGGKDTQYF. In nucleotides, the CDR3 is TGTGCCATCAGTGAGAGGGGGGTTAGGTCGGGGGGTAAGGATACGCAGTATTTT.

This clonotype has just one count. The junction and the germline gene differ at one end; a read error may be behind it. This CDR3 is CASSSEGRAYNGQFF. CDR3 coding DNA: TGTGCCAGCAGTTCAGAAGGGAGAGCCTACAATGGGCAGTTCTTC. J is TRBJ2-1 and V is TRBV2; possible D gene TRBD2, 5 bases. This CDR3 has 15 residues. Germline loops: CDR1 SNHLY, CDR2 FYNNEI.

In regard to this clonotype: A read error may be the cause here, since a much bigger clone is one base away. V gene TRBV4-1 combines with J gene TRBJ2-7, with 8 bases aligning to TRBD1. Germline CDR1 is MGHRA and CDR2 is YSYEKL. The length of the CDR3 is 15 residues. The CDR3 protein is CAGSQGQGIIGEQYF. CDR3 DNA sequence: TGCGCCGGCAGCCAAGGACAGGGTATAATCGGCGAGCAGTACTTC.

This clonotype was observed a few times. The V and J genes are TRBV20-1 and TRBJ2-4; 7 bases are a match to TRBD2. The DNA end is more similar to TRBJ2-7, so the J call may be wrong. Germline-derived CDR1 and CDR2 are DFQATT and SNEGSKA (reference sequence). This CDR3 is 14 amino acids long. The CDR3 sequence is CSARGSGVPYEQYF. In DNA, the CDR3 is TGCAGTGCTAGAGGGAGCGGGGTTCCCTACGAGCAGTACTTC.

CDR3 protein: CASSYSEGNTEAFF. The DNA for the CDR3 is TGTGCCAGCAGTTACTCAGAGGGGAACACTGAAGCTTTCTTT. The chain carries TRBV6-6 and TRBJ1-1; D call uncertain. This CDR3 has 14 amino acids. Germline CDR1 MNHNY, CDR2 SVGAGI (reference sequence). V was trimmed by 0 bases and J by 1 base, leaving 6 bases between them.

The chain employs TRBV6-4 and TRBJ2-1, with 9 bases fitting TRBD2. The CDR3 is 16 amino acids. The V segment lost 0 bases and the J segment 7 bases; nucleotides outside the gene matches: 7. Germline CDR1 is MRHNA and CDR2 is SNTAGT. As DNA, the CDR3 is TGTGCCAGCAGTGACTCGATGGCGGGGGGGTTGAATGAGCAGTTCTTC. Translated, it gives CASSDSMAGGLNEQFF.

This clonotype has only a few counts. The chain uses TRBV7-2 and TRBJ2-7, with 13 bases that match TRBD2. Germline trimming cut 1 base from V and 0 bases from J; bases unmatched to any gene: 6. Germline loops: CDR1 SGHTA, CDR2 FQGNSA. CDR3 length equals 18 residues. The CDR3 loop reads CASSLGLAGGFSSYEQYF. CDR3 sequence (DNA): TGTGCCAGCAGCTTAGGACTAGCGGGGGGCTTTAGCTCCTACGAGCAGTACTTC.

Turning to this clonotype: At one of its ends the junction is not consistent with the germline gene, which may arise from a read error. The rearrangement joins TRBV12-3 or TRBV12-4 to TRBJ2-5; tentative D call: TRBD1 (6 bases). The CDR3 sequence is 15 residues long. CDR3 region: CTSSLDSAWGETQYF. In DNA, the CDR3 is TGTACCAGCAGTTTGGACAGCGCCTGGGGAGAGACCCAGTACTTC.

A few counts support this clonotype. V usage is TRBV28 and J usage is TRBJ2-7; 10 nucleotides agree with TRBD1. The CDR3 is 15 residues long. The V gene end was trimmed by 4 bases and the J gene end by 5 bases; junction bases not matched to a gene: 8. CDR1 is MDHEN and CDR2 is SYDVKM in the germline V gene. The CDR3 DNA is TGTGCCAGCAGTTCCCTGGGGACAGGGGACGACGAGCAGTACTTC. It specifies CASSSLGTGDDEQYF.

This clonotype was seen more than once but under ten times. This chain joins TRBV28 and TRBJ2-4; 10 bases map to TRBD1. The V segment lost 5 bases and the J segment 8 bases; nucleotides outside the gene matches: 6. CDR1 and CDR2 from the germline V gene are MDHEN and SYDVKM. CDR3 length: 14 amino acids. DNA of the CDR3: TGTGCCAGCAGTGCCCGGGACAGGGGCTACATTCAGTACTTC. Its protein is CASSARDRGYIQYF.

This chain uses TRBV2 with TRBJ2-3, with unresolved D. CDR1 and CDR2 from the germline V gene are SNHLY and FYNNEI. The length of the CDR3 is 13 residues. The V gene lost 3 bases and the J gene lost 6 bases, with 10 bases spanning the gap. The CDR3 DNA reads TGTGCCAGCAGTGACGGTTGGTCGGATACGCAGTATTTT. It yields the protein CASSDGWSDTQYF.

Regarding this clonotype: The junction departs from the called germline gene at one end, perhaps through a read error. The chain links TRBV4-2 to TRBJ1-1; TRBD1 aligns across 7 bases. Germline CDR1 LGHNA, CDR2 YNFKEQ. The CDR3 is 15 amino acids. The CDR3 bases are TGTGTCAGCAGCCGGCTTGACAGGGATTCGGGTGAAGCTTTCTTT. It codes for CVSSRLDRDSGEAFF.